One sample yielded the 23 T cell receptor beta chains listed below, sequenced in a study of OX40 agonist ivuxolimab in advanced cancers. Measured with immunoSEQ multiplex PCR; TCRdb has only the in-frame clones, and not every one. The sample has fewer than 45,000 clones, nearly 90% seen once; the top ten hold approximately 13%. The starting material was CD4+ or CD8+ T cells sorted from blood, obtained in a trial of the OX40 agonist ivuxolimab. The receptors here all came from an adult with an advanced solid tumor such as melanoma, head and neck, liver or kidney cancer.

This chain links TRBV28 with TRBJ1-1; D remains ambiguous. Trimming took 8 bases from V and 0 from J, leaving 10 bases between them. This CDR3 spans 13 amino acids. The germline gives CDR1 MDHEN, CDR2 SYDVKM. CDR3 sequence (DNA): TGTGCCAGCGGTGTTGGCCTGAACACTGAAGCTTTCTTT. Translation: CASGVGLNTEAFF. The entire variable domain, with the rest obtained from reference TRBV28 and TRBJ1-1, is as follows: DVKVTQSSRYLVKRTGEKVFLECVQDMDHENMFWYRQDPGLGLRLIYFSYDVKMKEKGDIPEGYSVSREKKERFSLILESASTNQTSMYLCASGVGLNTEAFFGQGTRLTVV.

The genes are TRBV5-6 and TRBJ2-1; 9 bases are shared with TRBD1. This CDR3 has 17 residues. The V and J ends lost 4 bases and 4 bases, in that order; junction bases with no gene match: 12. Germline V gene sequence: CDR1 SGHDT, CDR2 YYEEEE. The CDR3 bases are TGTGCCAGCAGCCCTTCCGGGACAGGGAAGAGTTACAATGAGCAGTTCTTC. This encodes CASSPSGTGKSYNEQFF.

The chain combines TRBV7-8 with TRBJ2-5; D is ambiguous. Trimming cost V 4 bases and J 3 bases, with 15 bases left between them. Looked up from germline, CDR1 is SGHVS and CDR2 is FQNEAQ. The CDR3 sequence is 15 residues long. CDR3 sequence: CASSSWVVKKETQYF. CDR3 nucleotides: TGTGCCAGCAGCTCCTGGGTAGTAAAAAAAGAGACCCAGTACTTC.

The gene calls are TRBV29-1 and TRBJ2-3; 7 bases map to TRBD1. J lost 1 base, V lost 0 bases, and 4 bases had no gene match. CDR3 length equals 15 residues. Germline assignment: CDR1 SQVTM and CDR2 ANQGSEA. CDR3: CSVEDTGDGTDTQYF. CDR3 nucleotide sequence: TGCAGCGTTGAAGATACAGGGGATGGCACAGATACGCAGTATTTT.

The gene calls are TRBV5-6 and TRBJ2-7; 11 bases fit TRBD2. The V gene end was trimmed by 6 bases and the J gene end by 3 bases; junction bases not matched to a gene: 11. The germline V gene encodes CDR1 SGHDT and CDR2 YYEEEE. CDR3 size: 16 residues. The CDR3 loop is CASTLGLAGGFYEQYF. The CDR3, as DNA: TGTGCCAGCACCCTTGGGCTAGCGGGAGGTTTCTACGAGCAGTACTTC. Full variable domain (missing parts from reference TRBV5-6 and TRBJ2-7): DAGVTQSPTHLIKTRGQQVTLRCSPKSGHDTVSWYQQALGQGPQFIFQYYEEEERQRGNFPDRFSGHQFPNYSSELNVNALLLGDSALYLCASTLGLAGGFYEQYFGPGTRLTVT.

The chain couples TRBV19 to TRBJ2-5, with unresolved D. This CDR3 comprises 13 residues. Per germline, CDR1 LNHDA and CDR2 SQIVND (reference sequence). The ends were cut back, 2 bases at V and 3 bases at J, with 7 bases in the middle. The CDR3, as DNA: TGTGCCAGTAGTATAAGACCAGAAGAGACCCAGTACTTC. It specifies CASSIRPEETQYF.

This chain connects TRBV14 to TRBJ2-3; a weak D match, TRBD2 (5 bases). CDR1 and CDR2 (germline): SGHDN, FVKESK. The CDR3 consists of 15 residues. Trimming took off 1 base at V and 4 bases at J, with 12 bases between the two ends. The CDR3 region has the DNA TGTGCCAGCAGCCAAGTGGGAGTAGGTGCAGATACGCAGTATTTT. Translating it yields CASSQVGVGADTQYF.

The rearrangement uses TRBV28 and TRBJ1-1, with 8 bases aligning to TRBD1. CDR1 and CDR2 from the germline V gene are MDHEN and SYDVKM. The CDR3 spans 12 residues. The ends lost 2 bases at V and 10 bases at J; junction bases unmatched: 3. The CDR3 DNA reads as TGTGCCAGCAGTTTAAGGGACAGGATAGCTTTCTTT. Translated, it gives CASSLRDRIAFF.

The CDR3 nucleotides read TGCGCCAGCAGCCTCTCTCGAGTAGCGGGAGGGAATGAGCAGTTCTTC. The encoded protein is CASSLSRVAGGNEQFF. The chain combines TRBV5-1 with TRBJ2-1; 11 bases map to TRBD2. Unmatched junction bases numbered 10, after V lost 4 bases and J lost 7 bases. The CDR3 sequence is 16 residues long. Germline V gene lookup returns CDR1 SGHRS and CDR2 YFSETQ. The entire variable domain, with the rest obtained from reference TRBV5-1 and TRBJ2-1, is as follows: KAGVTQTPRYLIKTRGQQVTLSCSPISGHRSVSWYQQTPGQGLQFLFEYFSETQRNKGNFPGRFSGRQFSNSRSEMNVSTLELGDSALYLCASSLSRVAGGNEQFFGPGTRLTVL.

This clone has a single count. This chain uses TRBV11-2 with TRBJ1-2, with TRBD1 identical over 9 bases. Germline trimming cut 0 bases from V and 13 bases from J; bases unmatched to any gene: 15. The germline V gene encodes CDR1 SGHAT and CDR2 FQNNGV. The CDR3 extends over 16 amino acids. As DNA, the CDR3 is TGTGCCAGCAGCTTAGAGCCTTCATTTCCGGGACAGGGACTCACCTTC. Its protein is CASSLEPSFPGQGLTF.

The V call is TRBV6-6, the J call TRBJ2-7; TRBD1 matches 8 bases. Germline V gene lookup returns CDR1 MNHNY and CDR2 SVGAGI (reference sequence). The CDR3 runs 15 residues. V dropped 2 bases and J dropped 1; count of bases not matched to a gene: 4. CDR3 residues: CASSYRQGASYEQYF. The CDR3 nucleotides are TGTGCCAGCAGTTACCGGCAGGGGGCTTCCTACGAGCAGTACTTC.

The chain links TRBV6-5 to TRBJ2-7; the match to TRBD1 covers 7 bases. Germline CDR1 and CDR2: MNHEY and SVGAGI. CDR3 size: 13 residues. The V segment lost 2 bases and the J segment 7 bases; nucleotides outside the gene matches: 5. CDR3 DNA sequence: TGTGCCAGCAGTTACGACGCAGGGGGAGAGCAGTACTTC. Protein product: CASSYDAGGEQYF.

The chain uses TRBV19 and TRBJ1-1; perhaps TRBD1 as D (5 bases). The CDR3 loop spans 12 amino acids. With 6 bases removed from V and 8 bases from J, the gap between germline ends came to 13 bases. Germline V CDR1 and CDR2: LNHDA, SQIVND (reference sequence). CDR3 DNA sequence: TGTGCCAGTAGATTGAGGTCAGGGGAAGCTTTCTTT. Translation gives CASRLRSGEAFF.

The chain joins TRBV7-9 to TRBJ1-2; no reliable D call. This CDR3 is built from 18 residues. V was cut by 5 bases and J by 0 bases, with 22 bases left in between. Germline CDR1 SEHNR, CDR2 FQNEAQ (reference sequence). DNA for the CDR3: TGTGCCAGCAGCCGGGGTGGTCCGGGAACCCGATCTAACTATGGCTACACCTTC. Its translation: CASSRGGPGTRSNYGYTF.

The chain carries TRBV19 and TRBJ2-2; the D is unclear. The V gene lost 5 bases and the J gene lost 8 bases, with 12 bases spanning the gap. Germline-derived CDR1 and CDR2 are LNHDA and SQIVND (reference sequence). This CDR3 spans 13 amino acids. The CDR3 DNA is TGTGCCAGTAGTGCCTCGGTTCCGGGGGAGCTGTTTTTT. Translated, it gives CASSASVPGELFF.

The J gene is TRBJ2-1, the V gene TRBV6-5; possibly TRBD2 for D (5 bases). CDR3 length: 15 amino acids. Trimming removed 6 bases at V and 0 bases at J, with 12 bases between. In germline, CDR1 is MNHEY, CDR2 SVGAGI. The CDR3, as DNA: TGTGCCAGCAGGACGGACTTTCGCTCCTACAATGAGCAGTTCTTC. This encodes CASRTDFRSYNEQFF.

This chain uses TRBV7-3 with TRBJ2-2; 9 nucleotides agree with TRBD1. CDR1 is SGHTA and CDR2 is FQGTGA in the germline V gene. Trimming cost V 3 bases and J 7 bases; bases outside gene matches: 3. This CDR3 region has 14 residues. Here the CDR3 reads CASSLGQGHGELFF. Here the CDR3 DNA reads TGTGCCAGCAGCTTGGGACAGGGTCACGGGGAGCTGTTTTTT.

The chain combines TRBV9 with TRBJ2-2; maybe TRBD2 (5 bases). This CDR3 is built from 16 residues. The germline V gene has CDR1 SGDLS and CDR2 YYNGEE. V lost 1 base, J lost 7 bases, and 17 bases lay in between. The CDR3 nucleotides are TGTGCCAGCAGCGTAACCTCTAGCTTAATCGGCGGGGAGCTGTTTTTT. Its protein product is CASSVTSSLIGGELFF. Combining the CDR3 with reference TRBV9 and TRBJ2-2 gives the whole variable domain DSGVTQTPKHLITATGQRVTLRCSPRSGDLSVYWYQQSLDQGLQFLIQYYNGEERAKGNILERFSAQQFPDLHSELNLSSLELGDSALYFCASSVTSSLIGGELFFGEGSRLTVL.

The chain carries TRBV28 and TRBJ2-5; a weak D match, TRBD2 (5 bases). V lost 5 bases to trimming and J lost 5 bases, with 12 bases between them. The CDR3 covers 13 residues. Germline assignment: CDR1 MDHEN and CDR2 SYDVKM. The CDR3, as DNA: TGTGCCAGCAGTCCAGCGGTTATGGAGACCCAGTACTTC. This encodes CASSPAVMETQYF.

The genes are TRBV15 and TRBJ1-1; possible D gene TRBD1, 6 bases. Germline lookup yields CDR1 LNHNV and CDR2 YYDKDF (reference sequence). This CDR3 contains 15 residues. Trimming took 8 bases from V and 3 from J, leaving 19 bases between them. CDR3 in DNA: TGTGCCACCGGGTACGGGGGGCTGGCGGACACTGAAGCTTTCTTT. It is translated as CATGYGGLADTEAFF.

The chain carries TRBV5-1 and TRBJ2-4; 7 positions match TRBD1. This CDR3 has 17 amino acids. Germline V lookup: CDR1 SGHRS, CDR2 YFSETQ. The ends lost 4 bases at V and 0 bases at J; junction bases unmatched: 10. CDR3 region: CASSPGTASLAKNIQYF. The DNA for the CDR3 is TGCGCCAGCAGCCCAGGGACAGCCAGTCTAGCCAAAAACATTCAGTACTTC.

The chain combines TRBV21-1 with TRBJ1-4; whether TRBD1, the table's D call, matches the DNA was not checked. TRBV21-1 is an annotated pseudogene. The length of the CDR3 is 16 residues. The chain's CDR3 is CASSKRGPSTNEKLFF. In DNA form, the CDR3 reads TGTGCCAGCAGCAAAAGGGGGCCATCAACTAATGAAAAACTGTTTTTT.

V gene TRBV28 combines with J gene TRBJ2-7; 7 nucleotides align to TRBD1. The V gene's germline CDR1 is MDHEN and CDR2 SYDVKM. Germline trimming cut 5 bases from V and 8 bases from J; bases unmatched to any gene: 12. The CDR3 runs to 14 residues. DNA of the CDR3: TGTGCCAGCAGTCTTGGGAAAGGGGGCGCGAAGCAGTACTTC. Translating gives CASSLGKGGAKQYF.